The 15 T cell receptor beta chains below all came from one sample that was sequenced in a study of tumor-infiltrating lymphocytes in primary liver carcinoma. The approximately 20-31 mg bulk tissue piece was not sorted before simultaneous RNA and DNA extraction. Synthesis of TCR beta cDNA was carried out from around 540 ng total RNA with a constant-region primer. Amplification in three nested multiplex PCR rounds with slightly modified ARM-PCR gave rise to TCR beta libraries. In the first two PCR rounds, TRBV1-TRBV30 forward primers were paired with a C-beta reverse primer, and each round lasted approximately 9 cycles. MiXCR, run by TCRdb on the multiplex PCR reads, gives a single entry per CDR3 protein. The data contain around 78,000 distinct CDR3 sequences, around 75% of them singletons. Sequencing was performed on liver tumor tissue from sampling region 4. Sample subset: tumor region T4, right-lateral pole. The receptors originated from a woman in her sixties with primary liver carcinoma and hepatitis B virus infection.

As to this clonotype: The junction differs from germline at one of its ends, possibly a read error. The rearrangement uses TRBV11-2 and TRBJ2-7; D is possibly TRBD2 (5 bases). The CDR3 totals 16 residues. The germline CDR1 and CDR2 sequences are SGHAT and FQNNGV. The CDR3 region is CASSLGLTAVDGDQYF. The CDR3 region has the DNA TGCGCCAGCAGCCTAGGGCTCACAGCGGTGGATGGGGATCAGTACTTC.

This clonotype has a handful of counts. One end of the junction does not line up with germline, which may come from a read error. The V gene is TRBV28, the J gene TRBJ2-1, with 10 positions matching TRBD2. The CDR3 extends over 14 amino acids. Looked up from germline, CDR1 is MDHEN and CDR2 is SYDVKM. The CDR3 DNA reads as TGTACCAGCAGCCCCGGGACTAGCGCCCGCGGTGGCTTCTTC. Its protein product is CTSSPGTSARGGFF.

V is TRBV19 and J is TRBJ2-2; TRBD2 agrees at 8 bases. V shed 5 bases and J 4 bases; nucleotides not matched to a gene: 6. Germline CDR1 is LNHDA and CDR2 is SQIVND (reference sequence). This CDR3 is built from 15 residues. CDR3 sequence: CASSPGLGGTGELFF. The CDR3 DNA reads as TGTGCCAGTAGTCCGGGACTAGGGGGCACCGGGGAGCTGTTTTTT. Using reference TRBV19 and TRBJ2-2 for the parts outside the CDR3, the full variable domain is DGGITQSPKYLFRKEGQNVTLSCEQNLNHDAMYWYRQDPGQGLRLIYYSQIVNDFQKGDIAEGYSVSREKKESFPLTVTSAQKNPTAFYLCASSPGLGGTGELFFGEGSRLTVL.

Note on this clonotype: Relative to the germline gene, one junction end is altered; a read error may explain this. The gene calls are TRBV11-2 and TRBJ2-3; no firm D call. Germline CDR1 is SGHAT and CDR2 is FQNNGV. The CDR3 loop spans 13 amino acids. The CDR3 sequence is CASSLGRGDTQYF. The DNA for the CDR3 is TGTGCCAGTAGCTTAGGCCGAGGAGATACGCAGTATTTT.

This clonotype was recorded many times. The chain recombines TRBV24-1 with TRBJ2-1, with D uncertain. Looked up from germline, CDR1 is KGHDR and CDR2 is SFDVKD. The CDR3 runs to 14 residues. Trimming pared 2 bases from V and 0 bases from J, leaving 4 bases between. CDR3 nucleotide sequence: TGTGCCACCAGTGATTCCCCCTCCTACAATGAGCAGTTCTTC. Translated: CATSDSPSYNEQFF.

As for this clonotype: The CDR3 end shows no conserved phenylalanine or tryptophan, and so a read error is likely. This chain connects TRBV29-1 to TRBJ2-7; D is uncertain. Germline V gives CDR1 SQVTM, CDR2 ANQGSEA. The CDR3 is made up of 13 amino acids. Trimming pared 1 base from V and 2 bases from J, leaving 9 bases between. CDR3 in amino acids: CSVEVGHTYEQYS. CDR3 nucleotides: TGCAGCGTTGAAGTCGGTCACACCTACGAGCAGTACTCA.

The rearrangement links TRBV5-5 to TRBJ2-7; 10 bases map to TRBD2. CDR1 SGHKS and CDR2 YYEKEE come from the germline V gene (reference sequence). There are 15 residues in the CDR3. The CDR3: CGGSSSGRGGYEQYF. The CDR3 bases are TGTGGCGGCAGCTCTAGCGGGAGAGGGGGCTACGAGCAGTACTTC.

Turning to this clonotype: A read error may explain this, as a much larger clone is one base away. The chain employs TRBV28 and TRBJ2-6; D possibly corresponds to TRBD2 (6 bases). CDR3 length: 12 residues. Germline lookup yields CDR1 MDHEN and CDR2 SYDVKM. This chain's CDR3 is CASTGGVNVLTF. The CDR3, as DNA: TGTGCCAGCACCGGAGGGGTCAACGTCCTGACTTTC.

Details on this clonotype: A junction end diverges from the germline sequence, so it may reflect a read error. The gene calls are TRBV13 and TRBJ2-3; no definite D call. CDR1 is PRHDT, CDR2 FYEKMQ, per germline (reference sequence). The CDR3 totals 17 residues. Written as DNA, the CDR3 is TGTGCCAACAGCCCCCCTCCCAAAAAATGGGACACAGATACGCAGTATTTT. Translated, it gives CANSPPPKKWDTDTQYF.

In its sample, this clonotype was seen once. V gene TRBV9 combines with J gene TRBJ1-6; a weak D match, TRBD1 (6 bases). The CDR3 has 16 residues. Germline CDR1 SGDLS, CDR2 YYNGEE. The V end lost 3 bases, the J end lost 8 bases, and 18 bases lay between the germline ends. The CDR3 loop is CASSAGTCGRDSPLHF. The CDR3 DNA reads as TGTGCCAGCAGCGCCGGGACATGCGGACGGGATTCACCCCTCCACTTT.

This clonotype appeared once. The junction does not match germline at one end; this may be a read error. This sequence joins TRBV12-3 or TRBV12-4 and TRBJ2-1; D ambiguous. The CDR3 loop spans 14 amino acids. The DNA of the CDR3 is TGTGCCAGCAGTTTAAGTGGGGTCACCAATGAGCAGCTCTTC. Translated: CASSLSGVTNEQLF.

With respect to this clonotype: A much more abundant neighbour one base away suggests this may be a read error. This chain joins TRBV10-3 and TRBJ2-1; 9 nucleotides agree with TRBD2. The CDR3 has 16 amino acids. Germline V lookup: CDR1 ENHRY, CDR2 SYGVKD. CDR3 DNA sequence: TGTGCCATCAGTTCGACTAGCGGAGGGTTGTTAAATGGGCAGTTCTTC. Translating gives CAISSTSGGLLNGQFF.

Comments on this clonotype: One junction end does not reproduce the germline sequence, and a read error may be involved. The CDR3 sequence is CASLGSSELTGELFF. The DNA for the CDR3 is TGTGCCAGCCTCGGGTCCAGCGAGTTAACCGGGGAGCTGTTCTTT. This chain connects TRBV6-6 to TRBJ2-2, with D maybe TRBD2 (5 bases). Germline V gene lookup returns CDR1 MNHNY and CDR2 SVGAGI (reference sequence). The CDR3 spans 15 residues.

Concerning this clonotype itself: At one end the junction does not follow the germline gene, possibly because of a read error. The V and J genes are TRBV6-5 and TRBJ1-5; 10 bases are a match to TRBD1. The CDR3 is 18 residues long. Germline V gives CDR1 MNHEY, CDR2 SVGAGI. The CDR3 bases are TGTGCCAGCAGTCCCAGACCCGAAAGACAGGGGGCTGGACAGCCCCAGCATTTC. Encoded protein: CASSPRPERQGAGQPQHF.

With respect to this clonotype: One junction end disagrees with the germline gene, perhaps due to a read error. The chain couples TRBV6-5 to TRBJ1-1; no clear D gene. This CDR3 comprises 15 residues. Germline V gives CDR1 MNHEY, CDR2 SVGAGI. The CDR3 DNA sequence: TGTGTCAGCAGGCCCAGGAGGCAGAAGAACACTGAAGCTTTCTTT. Translated, it gives CVSRPRRQKNTEAFF.